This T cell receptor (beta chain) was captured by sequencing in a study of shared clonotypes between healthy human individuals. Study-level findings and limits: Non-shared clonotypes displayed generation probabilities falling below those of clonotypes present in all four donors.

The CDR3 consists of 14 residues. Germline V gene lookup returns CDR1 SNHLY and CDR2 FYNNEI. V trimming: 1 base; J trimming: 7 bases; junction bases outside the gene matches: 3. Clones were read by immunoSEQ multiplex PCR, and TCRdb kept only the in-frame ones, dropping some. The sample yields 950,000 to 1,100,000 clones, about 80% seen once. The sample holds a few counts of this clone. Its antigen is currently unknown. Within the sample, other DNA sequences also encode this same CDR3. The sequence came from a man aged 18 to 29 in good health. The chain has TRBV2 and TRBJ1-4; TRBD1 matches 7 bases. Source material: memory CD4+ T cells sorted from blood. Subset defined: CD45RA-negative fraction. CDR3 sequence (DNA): TGTGCCAGCAGTGAAGGGAGGGGGCGTGAAAAACTGTTTTTT. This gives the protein CASSEGRGREKLFF.